The T cell receptor beta chain described here comes from a study of blood T cell repertoires in COVID-19. Original methodology: Reference gene primers were amplified, and this amplification served to estimate nucleated cell counts. The repertoire was sequenced with immunoSEQ multiplex PCR; TCRdb's copy has only in-frame clones and lacks some. Clone size and V and J calls were adopted from that table, with D and trimming inferred from the DNA. In the table there are approximately 320,000 clones, 89% of which are singletons. V shed 0 bases, J shed 10 bases, and the junction held 7 bases outside the gene matches. Germline values: CDR1 SGHRS, CDR2 YFSETQ. The CDR3 runs to 14 residues. Patients from Seattle were sampled longitudinally, starting during active infection.

Source material: peripheral blood. The chain recombines TRBV5-1 with TRBJ1-1; TRBD1 matches 9 bases. The sequence was collected from a young woman with COVID-19, enrolled during active disease. CDR3 DNA sequence: TGCGCCAGCAGCTTGGGGGGAGGACAGGGGCGAGCTTTCTTT. Protein sequence: CASSLGGGQGRAFF.